The present TCR beta chain was sequenced within a study of blood T cell repertoires in COVID-19. From germline, CDR1 is LNHNV and CDR2 YYDKDF (reference sequence). The CDR3 covers 19 residues. Trimming cost V 0 bases and J 7 bases; bases outside gene matches: 15. Methods used by the authors: Scientists estimated how many nucleated cells there were by amplifying reference gene primers. Using immunoSEQ multiplex PCR, the repertoire was profiled, and TCRdb retains in-frame clones only, with some absent. The V and J calls and clone size come from that table; D and trimming were worked out from the DNA. In the table there are 250,000 to 300,000 clones, roughly 86% of which are singletons. This clone has only one observation.

The V gene is TRBV15, the J gene TRBJ2-1; 10 bases match TRBD2. The sequenced sample consisted of peripheral blood. This sequence originates from a woman in her 30s with acute or convalescent COVID-19. CDR3 region: CATSRDLGTSDANRNEQFF. For the CDR3, the DNA is TGTGCCACCAGCAGAGATCTTGGGACTAGCGACGCAAACAGGAATGAGCAGTTCTTC.